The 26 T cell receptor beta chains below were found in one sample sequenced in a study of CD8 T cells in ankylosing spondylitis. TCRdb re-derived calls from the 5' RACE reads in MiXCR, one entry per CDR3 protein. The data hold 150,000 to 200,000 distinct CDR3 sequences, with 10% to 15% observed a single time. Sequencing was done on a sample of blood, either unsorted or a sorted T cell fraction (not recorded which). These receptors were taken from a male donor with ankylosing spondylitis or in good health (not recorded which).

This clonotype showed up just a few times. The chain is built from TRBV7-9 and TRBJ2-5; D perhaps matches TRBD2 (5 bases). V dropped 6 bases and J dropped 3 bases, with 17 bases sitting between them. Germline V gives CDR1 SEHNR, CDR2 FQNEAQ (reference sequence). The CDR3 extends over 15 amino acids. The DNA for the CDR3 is TGTGCCAGCAGTCCGACCTCGGACTTGAAAGAGACCCAGTACTTC. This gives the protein CASSPTSDLKETQYF.

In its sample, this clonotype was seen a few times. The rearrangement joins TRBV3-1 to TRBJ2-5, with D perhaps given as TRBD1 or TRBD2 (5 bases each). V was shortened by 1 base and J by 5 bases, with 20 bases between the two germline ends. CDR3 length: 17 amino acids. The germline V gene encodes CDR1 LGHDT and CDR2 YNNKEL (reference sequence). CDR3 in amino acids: CASSQVVGVLLRETQYF. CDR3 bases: TGTGCCAGCAGCCAAGTCGTGGGGGTCCTGCTCAGGGAGACCCAGTACTTC.

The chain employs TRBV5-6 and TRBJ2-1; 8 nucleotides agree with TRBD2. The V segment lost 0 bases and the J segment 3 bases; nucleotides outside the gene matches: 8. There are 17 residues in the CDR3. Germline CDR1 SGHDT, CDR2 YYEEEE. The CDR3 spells CASSLVSAGGIYNEQFF. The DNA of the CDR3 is TGTGCCAGCAGCTTGGTATCCGCGGGGGGCATCTACAATGAGCAGTTCTTC.

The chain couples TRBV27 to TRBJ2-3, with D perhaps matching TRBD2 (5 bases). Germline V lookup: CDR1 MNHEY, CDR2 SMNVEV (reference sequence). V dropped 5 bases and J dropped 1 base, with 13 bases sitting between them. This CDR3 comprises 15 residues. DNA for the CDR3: TGTGCCAGCAGTGAGGGTCGAGCGGGCACAGATACGCAGTATTTT. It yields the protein CASSEGRAGTDTQYF.

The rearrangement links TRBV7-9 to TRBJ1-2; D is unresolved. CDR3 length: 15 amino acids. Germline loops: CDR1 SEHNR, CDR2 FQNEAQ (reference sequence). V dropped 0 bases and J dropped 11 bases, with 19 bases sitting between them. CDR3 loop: CASSLAVEHPGFYTF. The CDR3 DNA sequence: TGTGCCAGCAGCTTAGCAGTGGAGCATCCCGGATTTTACACCTTC.

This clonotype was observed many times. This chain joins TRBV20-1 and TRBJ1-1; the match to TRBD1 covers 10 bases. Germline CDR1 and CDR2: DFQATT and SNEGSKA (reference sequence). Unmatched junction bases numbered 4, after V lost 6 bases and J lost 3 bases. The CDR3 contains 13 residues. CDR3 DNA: TGCAGTGCCGCGGGACAGGGGCACACTGAAGCTTTCTTT. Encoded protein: CSAAGQGHTEAFF.

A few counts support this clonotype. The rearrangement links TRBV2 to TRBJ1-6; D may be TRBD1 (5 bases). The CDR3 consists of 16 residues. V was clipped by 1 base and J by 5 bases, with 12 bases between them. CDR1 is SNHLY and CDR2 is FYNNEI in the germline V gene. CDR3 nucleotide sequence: TGTGCCAGCAGTGAAGTGCGACAGTCTAATAATTCACCCCTCCACTTT. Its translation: CASSEVRQSNNSPLHF.

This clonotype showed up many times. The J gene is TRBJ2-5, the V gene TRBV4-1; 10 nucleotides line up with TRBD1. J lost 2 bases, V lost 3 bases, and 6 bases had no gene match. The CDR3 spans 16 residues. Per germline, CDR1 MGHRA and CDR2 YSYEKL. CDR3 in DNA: TGCGCCAGCAGCCAGATACCGGGACAGGGGCAAGAGACCCAGTACTTC. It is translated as CASSQIPGQGQETQYF.

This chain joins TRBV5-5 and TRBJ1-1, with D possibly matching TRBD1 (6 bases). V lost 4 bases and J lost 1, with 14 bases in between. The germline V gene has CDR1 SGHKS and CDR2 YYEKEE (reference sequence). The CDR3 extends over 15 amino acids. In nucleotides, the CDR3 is TGTGCCAGCAGCGGGTGGGCAGGGGCGAACACTGAAGCTTTCTTT. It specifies CASSGWAGANTEAFF.

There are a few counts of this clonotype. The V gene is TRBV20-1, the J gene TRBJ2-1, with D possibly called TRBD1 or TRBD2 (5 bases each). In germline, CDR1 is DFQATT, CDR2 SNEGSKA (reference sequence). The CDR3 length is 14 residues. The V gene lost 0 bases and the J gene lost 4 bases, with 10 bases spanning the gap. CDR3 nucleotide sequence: TGCAGTGCTAGAGAGGGGACCCTGTACAATGAGCAGTTCTTC. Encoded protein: CSAREGTLYNEQFF.

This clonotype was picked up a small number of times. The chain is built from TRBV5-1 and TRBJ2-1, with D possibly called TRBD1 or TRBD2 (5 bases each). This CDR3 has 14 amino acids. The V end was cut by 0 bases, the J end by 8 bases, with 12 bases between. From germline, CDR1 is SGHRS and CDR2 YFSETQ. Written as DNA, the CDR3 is TGCGCCAGCAGCTTGGACGGGACCTGGGATGAGCAGTTCTTC. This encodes CASSLDGTWDEQFF.

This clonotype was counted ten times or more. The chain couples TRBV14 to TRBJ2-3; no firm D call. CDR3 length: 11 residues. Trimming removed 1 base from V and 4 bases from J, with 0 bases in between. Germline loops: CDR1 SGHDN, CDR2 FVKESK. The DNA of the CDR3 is TGTGCCAGCAGCCAAGCAGATACGCAGTATTTT. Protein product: CASSQADTQYF.

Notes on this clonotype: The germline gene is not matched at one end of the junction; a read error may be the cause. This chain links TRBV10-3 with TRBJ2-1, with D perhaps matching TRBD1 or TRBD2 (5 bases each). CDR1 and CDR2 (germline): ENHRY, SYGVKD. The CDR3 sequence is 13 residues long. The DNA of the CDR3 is TGTGCCATCACTGAGGGGCTAGACAATGAGCAGTTCTTC. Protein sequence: CAITEGLDNEQFF.

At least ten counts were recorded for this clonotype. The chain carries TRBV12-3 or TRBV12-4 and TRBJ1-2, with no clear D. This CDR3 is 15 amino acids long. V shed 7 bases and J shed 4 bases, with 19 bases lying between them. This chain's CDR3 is CASTWEEGYVYGYTF. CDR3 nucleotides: TGTGCCAGCACTTGGGAGGAGGGTTACGTCTATGGCTACACCTTC.

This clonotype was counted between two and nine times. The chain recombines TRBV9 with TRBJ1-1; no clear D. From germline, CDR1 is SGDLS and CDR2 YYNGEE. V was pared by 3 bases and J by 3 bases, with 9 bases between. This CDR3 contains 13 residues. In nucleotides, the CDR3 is TGTGCCAGCAGCGGTTCAGCCCACACTGAAGCTTTCTTT. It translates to CASSGSAHTEAFF.

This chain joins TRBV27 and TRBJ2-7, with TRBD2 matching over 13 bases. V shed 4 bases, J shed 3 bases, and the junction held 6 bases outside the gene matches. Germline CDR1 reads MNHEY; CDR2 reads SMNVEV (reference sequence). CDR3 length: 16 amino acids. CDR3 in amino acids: CASSSTSGRAFYEQYF. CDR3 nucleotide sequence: TGTGCCAGCAGTTCCACTAGCGGGAGGGCTTTCTACGAGCAGTACTTC.

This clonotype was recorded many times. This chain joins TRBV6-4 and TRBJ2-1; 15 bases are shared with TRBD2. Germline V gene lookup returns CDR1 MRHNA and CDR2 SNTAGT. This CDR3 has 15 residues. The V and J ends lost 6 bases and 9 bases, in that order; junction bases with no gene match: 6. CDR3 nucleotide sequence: TGTGCCAGCAGCGAAGGACTAGCGGGAGGGGGTGAGCAGTTCTTC. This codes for CASSEGLAGGGEQFF.

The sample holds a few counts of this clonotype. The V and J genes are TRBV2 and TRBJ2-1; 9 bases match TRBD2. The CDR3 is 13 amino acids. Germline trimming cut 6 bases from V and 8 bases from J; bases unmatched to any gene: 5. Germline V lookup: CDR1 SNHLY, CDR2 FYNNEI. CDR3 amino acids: CASSGLASDEQFF. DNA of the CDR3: TGTGCCAGCAGCGGACTAGCGTCCGATGAGCAGTTCTTC. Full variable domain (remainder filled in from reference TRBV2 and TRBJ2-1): EPEVTQTPSHQVTQMGQEVILRCVPISNHLYFYWYRQILGQKVEFLVSFYNNEISEKSEIFDDQFSVERPDGSNFTLKIRSTKLEDSAMYFCASSGLASDEQFFGPGTRLTVL.

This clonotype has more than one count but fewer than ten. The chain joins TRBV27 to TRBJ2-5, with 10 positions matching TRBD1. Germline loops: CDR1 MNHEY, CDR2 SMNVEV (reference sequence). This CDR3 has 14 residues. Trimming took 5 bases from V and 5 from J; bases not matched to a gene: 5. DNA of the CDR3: TGTGCCAGCAGTGTGACAGGGGGCGGGGAGACCCAGTACTTC. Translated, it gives CASSVTGGGETQYF.

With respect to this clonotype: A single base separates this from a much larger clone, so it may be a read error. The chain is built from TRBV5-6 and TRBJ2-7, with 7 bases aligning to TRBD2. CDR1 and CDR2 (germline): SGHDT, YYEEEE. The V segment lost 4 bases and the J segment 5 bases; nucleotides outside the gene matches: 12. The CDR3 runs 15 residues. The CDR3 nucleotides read TGTGCCAGCAGCCCCGGACTAGGCGGGCACCACGAGCAGTACTTC. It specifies CASSPGLGGHHEQYF.

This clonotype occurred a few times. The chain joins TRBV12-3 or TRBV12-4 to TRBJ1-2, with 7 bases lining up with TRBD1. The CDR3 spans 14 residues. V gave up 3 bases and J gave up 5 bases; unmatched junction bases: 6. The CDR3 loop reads CASSLRGGGYGYTF. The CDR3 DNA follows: TGTGCCAGCAGTTTGAGAGGGGGCGGGTATGGCTACACCTTC.

The CDR3 protein is CASSFTTEQFF. In nucleotides, the CDR3 is TGTGCCAGCAGCTTTACCACGGAGCAGTTCTTC. The rearrangement links TRBV13 to TRBJ2-1, with D unresolved. Germline V CDR1 and CDR2: PRHDT, FYEKMQ (reference sequence). CDR3 length equals 11 residues. V was clipped by 3 bases and J by 10 bases, with 7 bases between them.

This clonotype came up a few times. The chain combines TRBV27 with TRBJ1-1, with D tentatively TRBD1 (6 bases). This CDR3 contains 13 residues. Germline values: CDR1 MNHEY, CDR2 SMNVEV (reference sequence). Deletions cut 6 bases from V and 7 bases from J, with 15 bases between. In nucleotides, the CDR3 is TGTGCCAGCAGCCGGACAGTCGGAGGTGAAGCTTTCTTT. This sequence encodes CASSRTVGGEAFF.

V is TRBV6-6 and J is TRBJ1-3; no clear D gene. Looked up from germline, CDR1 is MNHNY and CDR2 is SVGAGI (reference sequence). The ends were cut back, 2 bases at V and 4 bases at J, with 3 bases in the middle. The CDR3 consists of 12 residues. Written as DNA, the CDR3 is TGTGCCAGCAGTTACGGCGGAAACACCATATATTTT. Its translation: CASSYGGNTIYF.

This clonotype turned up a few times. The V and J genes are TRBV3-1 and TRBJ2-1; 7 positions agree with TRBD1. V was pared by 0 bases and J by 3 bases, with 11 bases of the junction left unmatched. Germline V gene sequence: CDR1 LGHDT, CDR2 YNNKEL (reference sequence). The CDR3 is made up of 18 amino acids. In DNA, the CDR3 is TGTGCCAGCAGCCAAGACCCCACCCGCGGACAGGTCTACAATGAGCAGTTCTTC. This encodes CASSQDPTRGQVYNEQFF.

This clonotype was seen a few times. CDR3 residues: CASSLSGRTEAFF. In DNA, the CDR3 is TGTGCCAGCAGCTTGTCAGGGAGGACTGAAGCTTTCTTT. The rearrangement joins TRBV7-9 to TRBJ1-1, with a tentative D call TRBD1 (5 bases). The CDR3 extends over 13 amino acids. Trimming cost V 3 bases and J 5 bases, with 10 bases left between them. CDR1 is SEHNR and CDR2 is FQNEAQ in the germline V gene (reference sequence).